What follows is one TCR beta chain and its context. As processed by the authors: For nucleated cells, counts were estimated from reference gene primer amplification. Data came from immunoSEQ multiplex PCR; TCRdb stores just in-frame clones and leaves some out. V, J and clone size are taken as reported in that table, and D and trimming were inferred from the DNA itself. The sample has around 250,000 clones; 75% to 90% are singletons. These data originate in a study of blood T cell repertoires in COVID-19. About the study: Material from acute and convalescent COVID-19 was sourced from the United States, Italy and Spain. The analysed material was cDNA or gDNA that came from T cells, B-cell-depleted T cells, or PBMCs.

Trimming shortened V by 4 bases and J by 1 base, and 4 bases separated the two germline ends. The CDR3 extends over 12 amino acids. Germline V gene sequence: CDR1 MDHEN, CDR2 SYDVKM. The chain joins TRBV28 to TRBJ1-1, with D hard to call. The receptor was derived from a middle-aged woman who had recovered from COVID-19. The sample taken for sequencing was peripheral blood. The CDR3 here is CASSSENTEAFF. The DNA for the CDR3 is TGTGCCAGCAGTTCAGAGAACACTGAAGCTTTCTTT. The full variable domain, completed using reference TRBV28 and TRBJ1-1, is DVKVTQSSRYLVKRTGEKVFLECVQDMDHENMFWYRQDPGLGLRLIYFSYDVKMKEKGDIPEGYSVSREKKERFSLILESASTNQTSMYLCASSSENTEAFFGQGTRLTVV.